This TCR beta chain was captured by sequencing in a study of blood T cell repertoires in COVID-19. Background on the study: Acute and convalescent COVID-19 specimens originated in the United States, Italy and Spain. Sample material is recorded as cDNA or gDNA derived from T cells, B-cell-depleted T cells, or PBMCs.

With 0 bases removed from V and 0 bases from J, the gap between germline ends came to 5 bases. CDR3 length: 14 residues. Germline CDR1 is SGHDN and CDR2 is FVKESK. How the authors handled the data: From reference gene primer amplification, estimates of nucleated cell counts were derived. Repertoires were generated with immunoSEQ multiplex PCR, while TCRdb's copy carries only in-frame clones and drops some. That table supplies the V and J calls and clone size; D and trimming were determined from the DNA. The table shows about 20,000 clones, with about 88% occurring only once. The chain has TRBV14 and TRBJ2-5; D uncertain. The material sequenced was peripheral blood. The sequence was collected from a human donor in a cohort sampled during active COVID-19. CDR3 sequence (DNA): TGTGCCAGCAGCCAAGATTTTAACCAAGAGACCCAGTACTTC. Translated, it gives CASSQDFNQETQYF.